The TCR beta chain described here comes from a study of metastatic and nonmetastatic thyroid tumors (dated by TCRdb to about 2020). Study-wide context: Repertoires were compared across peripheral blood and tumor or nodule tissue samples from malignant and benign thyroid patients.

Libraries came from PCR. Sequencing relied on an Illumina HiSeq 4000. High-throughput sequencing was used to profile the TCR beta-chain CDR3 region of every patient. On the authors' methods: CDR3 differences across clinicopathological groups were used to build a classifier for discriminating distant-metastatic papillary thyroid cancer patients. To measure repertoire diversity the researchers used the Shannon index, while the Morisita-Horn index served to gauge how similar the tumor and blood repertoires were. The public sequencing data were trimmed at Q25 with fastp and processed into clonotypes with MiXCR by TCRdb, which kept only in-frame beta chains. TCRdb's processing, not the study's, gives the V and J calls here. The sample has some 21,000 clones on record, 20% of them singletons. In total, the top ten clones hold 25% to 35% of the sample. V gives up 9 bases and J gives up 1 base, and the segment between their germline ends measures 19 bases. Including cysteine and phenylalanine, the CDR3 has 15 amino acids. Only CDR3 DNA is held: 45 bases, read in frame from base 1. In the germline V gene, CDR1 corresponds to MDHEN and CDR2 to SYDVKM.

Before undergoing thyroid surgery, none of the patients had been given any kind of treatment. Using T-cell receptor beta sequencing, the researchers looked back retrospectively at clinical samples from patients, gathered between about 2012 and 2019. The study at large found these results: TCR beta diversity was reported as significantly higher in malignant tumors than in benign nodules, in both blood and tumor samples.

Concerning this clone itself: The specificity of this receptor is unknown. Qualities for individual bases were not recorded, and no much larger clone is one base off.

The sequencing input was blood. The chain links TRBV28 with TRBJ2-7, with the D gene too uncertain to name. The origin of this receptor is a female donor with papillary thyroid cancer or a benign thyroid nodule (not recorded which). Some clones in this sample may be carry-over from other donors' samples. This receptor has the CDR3 CASLRVGVKSYEQYF. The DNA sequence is TGTGCCAGTCTTCGTGTTGGGGTAAAGTCCTACGAGCAGTACTTC.